This passage covers 23 T cell receptor beta chains from one sample sequenced in a study of blood T cell repertoires in COVID-19. Profiled with immunoSEQ multiplex PCR; TCRdb holds only in-frame clones, not every one. The sample has 200,000 to 300,000 clones; 88% are singletons. The source material was peripheral blood. Source of these receptors: a woman aged 25 to 39 with acute or convalescent COVID-19.

CDR3 DNA: TGTGCCGGCGCGGACAGGTTTGAAGCTTTCTTT. Encoded protein: CAGADRFEAFF. The gene calls are TRBV3-1 (or the pseudogene TRBV3-2) and TRBJ1-1; 7 nucleotides agree with TRBD1. Germline lookup yields CDR1 LGHDT and CDR2 YNNKEL (reference sequence). The length of the CDR3 is 11 residues. The junction had 7 bases not matched to a gene; V was cut back by 11 bases and J by 7 bases.

V is TRBV21-1 and J is TRBJ1-2. TRBV21-1 is flagged as a pseudogene. The CDR3 loop spans 11 amino acids. The CDR3 region is CASSEAPGYTF. DNA for the CDR3: TGTGCCAGCAGCGAGGCCCCTGGCTACACCTTC.

The rearrangement joins TRBV13 to TRBJ1-3, with 12 bases matching TRBD1. This CDR3 has 16 amino acids. V lost 6 bases and J lost 8; bases outside the gene matches: 11. Germline V gene sequence: CDR1 PRHDT, CDR2 FYEKMQ (reference sequence). The CDR3 bases are TGTGCCAGCAGTTTCGTACCGGGACAGGGGGCTGACACCATATATTTT. This codes for CASSFVPGQGADTIYF.

The rearrangement links TRBV15 to TRBJ2-3, with D possibly being TRBD2 (6 bases). This CDR3 has 14 amino acids. The germline V gene encodes CDR1 LNHNV and CDR2 YYDKDF (reference sequence). The germline V and J ends were trimmed by 5 bases and 4 bases, with 13 bases remaining between them. CDR3 nucleotides: TGTGCCACCAGCCAGCGGGTGGGATCAGATACGCAGTATTTT. This encodes CATSQRVGSDTQYF.

The J gene is TRBJ2-1, the V gene TRBV9; the match to TRBD2 covers 8 bases. V lost 4 bases to trimming and J lost 7 bases; unmatched junction nucleotides: 10. This CDR3 is built from 15 residues. Per the germline V gene, CDR1 is SGDLS and CDR2 is YYNGEE. CDR3 DNA sequence: TGTGCCAGCAGCTTTAGCGGGACCGAACTTAATGAGCAGTTCTTC. Amino acid sequence: CASSFSGTELNEQFF.

The chain recombines TRBV6-2 or TRBV6-3 with TRBJ2-2; D gene ambiguous. There are 13 residues in the CDR3. The V gene lost 4 bases and the J gene lost 1 base, with 4 bases spanning the gap. CDR1 and CDR2 from the germline V gene are MNHEY and SVGEGT. The CDR3 is CASSSMNTGELFF. The CDR3 DNA reads as TGTGCCAGCAGTTCAATGAACACCGGGGAGCTGTTTTTT.

V gene TRBV30 combines with J gene TRBJ2-5; 15 bases fit TRBD2. Losses at the gene ends were 8 bases for V and 5 bases for J; bases not matched to a gene: 9. Germline loops: CDR1 GTSNPN, CDR2 SVGIG (reference sequence). The CDR3 contains 15 residues. The CDR3 DNA is TGTGCCCTCGGGACTAGCGGGGGGAGACGGGAGACCCAGTACTTC. Encoded protein: CALGTSGGRRETQYF. Supplemented by reference TRBV30 and TRBJ2-5, the full variable domain reads SQTIHQWPATLVQPVGSPLSLECTVEGTSNPNLYWYRQAAGRGLQLLFYSVGIGQISSEVPQNLSASRPQDRQFILSSKKLLLSDSGFYLCALGTSGGRRETQYFGPGTRLLVL.

This chain joins TRBV5-1 and TRBJ1-4; D unclear. CDR1 and CDR2 (germline): SGHRS, YFSETQ. V shed 4 bases and J shed 0 bases, with 7 bases lying between them. This CDR3 region has 14 residues. The DNA of the CDR3 is TGCGCCAGCAGCCGTAGTGCAACTAATGAAAAACTGTTTTTT. Translated, it gives CASSRSATNEKLFF.

For the CDR3, the DNA is TGTGCCATCAGTAGTCGGGGACAGGGGAACACTGAAGCTTTCTTT. Translation gives CAISSRGQGNTEAFF. The rearrangement joins TRBV10-3 to TRBJ1-1; 9 nucleotides agree with TRBD1. The CDR3 sequence is 15 residues long. V shed 5 bases and J 1 base; nucleotides not matched to a gene: 5. The germline CDR1 and CDR2 sequences are ENHRY and SYGVKD.

This chain connects TRBV9 to TRBJ2-7; 7 bases are shared with TRBD2. The CDR3 covers 14 residues. Germline CDR1 reads SGDLS; CDR2 reads YYNGEE. V was pared by 1 base and J by 3 bases, with 4 bases of the junction left unmatched. The CDR3 protein is CASSVRGSNYEQYF. The CDR3 region has the DNA TGTGCCAGCAGCGTACGCGGGAGCAACTACGAGCAGTACTTC.

The chain employs TRBV5-1 and TRBJ2-7; 9 bases line up with TRBD1. Germline V lookup: CDR1 SGHRS, CDR2 YFSETQ. The V segment lost 3 bases and the J segment 5 bases; nucleotides outside the gene matches: 6. The CDR3 is made up of 14 amino acids. The CDR3 is CASSWGQGPNEQYF. CDR3 bases: TGCGCCAGCAGCTGGGGACAGGGACCCAACGAGCAGTACTTC. Full variable domain (missing parts from reference TRBV5-1 and TRBJ2-7): KAGVTQTPRYLIKTRGQQVTLSCSPISGHRSVSWYQQTPGQGLQFLFEYFSETQRNKGNFPGRFSGRQFSNSRSEMNVSTLELGDSALYLCASSWGQGPNEQYFGPGTRLTVT.

This clone came up a few times. J is TRBJ2-7 and V is TRBV9; TRBD2 matches at 7 bases. This CDR3 comprises 14 residues. The J segment lost 6 bases and the V segment lost 0 bases, leaving 6 bases of the junction unmatched. Germline assignment: CDR1 SGDLS and CDR2 YYNGEE. The CDR3 is CASSVAGGPFEQYF. The CDR3 DNA reads as TGTGCCAGCAGCGTAGCGGGAGGCCCCTTCGAGCAGTACTTC. Variable domain in full (rest from reference TRBV9 and TRBJ2-7): DSGVTQTPKHLITATGQRVTLRCSPRSGDLSVYWYQQSLDQGLQFLIQYYNGEERAKGNILERFSAQQFPDLHSELNLSSLELGDSALYFCASSVAGGPFEQYFGPGTRLTVT.

V and J are TRBV4-2 and TRBJ2-7; maybe TRBD2 (6 bases). Trimming took off 2 bases at V and 2 bases at J, with 10 bases between the two ends. The germline V gene encodes CDR1 LGHNA and CDR2 YNFKEQ. The CDR3 runs to 14 residues. In nucleotides, the CDR3 is TGTGCCAGCAGCCAAAGCCCGGGGGCCTACGAGCAGTACTTC. It yields the protein CASSQSPGAYEQYF.

The rearrangement links TRBV9 to TRBJ1-3, with D hard to call. CDR1 is SGDLS, CDR2 YYNGEE, per germline. The CDR3 is made up of 16 amino acids. V was trimmed by 0 bases and J by 0 bases, leaving 10 bases between them. CDR3 DNA sequence: TGTGCCAGCAGCGTAGATGCGGCTCTCTCTGGAAACACCATATATTTT. This codes for CASSVDAALSGNTIYF.

This chain joins TRBV6-1 and TRBJ2-4, with TRBD1 matching 7 bases. Trimming at V came to 3 bases and at J to 2 bases, leaving 7 bases not matched to a gene. The CDR3 sequence is 16 residues long. Germline CDR1 is MNHNS and CDR2 is SASEGT. CDR3 DNA: TGTGCCAGCAGTGAGGTCCCAGGGGGTTCCAAAAACATTCAGTACTTC. Translating it yields CASSEVPGGSKNIQYF.

The CDR3 DNA is TGTGCCACCAGTGACCCAAAGGAGAGCAATCAGCCCCAGCATTTT. Encoded protein: CATSDPKESNQPQHF. This chain links TRBV24-1 with TRBJ1-5, with unresolved D. The CDR3 contains 15 residues. Germline V gene lookup returns CDR1 KGHDR and CDR2 SFDVKD. The V end was cut by 4 bases, the J end by 1 base, with 10 bases between.

This clone was seen just once. Other DNA sequences in this specimen translate into the identical CDR3. J is TRBJ1-5 and V is TRBV27; D is unresolved. The germline gives CDR1 MNHEY, CDR2 SMNVEV (reference sequence). V lost 5 bases to trimming and J lost 0 bases, with 8 bases between them. The CDR3 is made up of 14 amino acids. The CDR3 loop is CASSHRGSNQPQHF. The CDR3, as DNA: TGTGCCAGCAGTCATCGGGGTAGCAATCAGCCCCAGCATTTT.

The chain employs TRBV29-1 and TRBJ2-5, with D possibly matching TRBD2 (5 bases). The CDR3 spans 12 residues. From germline, CDR1 is SQVTM and CDR2 ANQGSEA. Trimming took off 6 bases at V and 4 bases at J, with 12 bases between the two ends. CDR3 protein: CSVERAGETQYF. The CDR3 region has the DNA TGCAGCGTCGAGAGGGCCGGAGAGACCCAGTACTTC.

The chain employs TRBV7-3 and TRBJ2-7; D is unresolved. Looked up from germline, CDR1 is SGHTA and CDR2 is FQGTGA. The CDR3 covers 17 residues. V lost 1 base to trimming and J lost 4 bases, with 20 bases between them. In DNA form, the CDR3 reads TGTGCCAGCAGCTTAATGGCGCGGCTGTTAGGTTCGTACGAGCAGTACTTC. It specifies CASSLMARLLGSYEQYF. The full variable domain, rest sourced from reference TRBV7-3 and TRBJ2-7, is GAGVSQTPSNKVTEKGKYVELRCDPISGHTALYWYRQSLGQGPEFLIYFQGTGAADDSGLPNDRFFAVRPEGSVSTLKIQRTERGDSAVYLCASSLMARLLGSYEQYFGPGTRLTVT.

The rearrangement uses TRBV29-1 and TRBJ1-3; maybe TRBD1 (6 bases). Trimming removed 5 bases from V and 8 bases from J, with 16 bases in between. This CDR3 spans 13 amino acids. Germline V CDR1 and CDR2: SQVTM, ANQGSEA. CDR3 nucleotide sequence: TGCAGCGTTACCGGACAGTTTCTAGACACCATATATTTT. It specifies CSVTGQFLDTIYF.

The chain employs TRBV6-2 or TRBV6-3 and TRBJ2-1; 13 bases map to TRBD2. Germline assignment: CDR1 MNHEY and CDR2 SVGEGT. The junction had 4 bases not matched to a gene; V was cut back by 0 bases and J by 2 bases. The CDR3 extends over 18 amino acids. CDR3 sequence reads: CASSYSNGLAGAYNEQFF. Written as DNA, the CDR3 is TGTGCCAGCAGTTACTCGAATGGACTAGCGGGAGCCTACAATGAGCAGTTCTTC.

The V and J genes are TRBV14 and TRBJ1-1; 9 bases match TRBD1. With V trimmed by 1 base and J by 12 bases, 6 bases remained unmatched. CDR1 is SGHDN, CDR2 FVKESK, per germline. CDR3 length: 13 amino acids. CDR3 in DNA: TGTGCCAGCAGCCAAGGGACAGGGGCCATTCCTTTCTTT. The encoded protein is CASSQGTGAIPFF.

This chain uses TRBV6-6 with TRBJ1-6; possibly TRBD1 for D (6 bases). Germline-derived CDR1 and CDR2 are MNHNY and SVGAGI (reference sequence). Trimming pared 5 bases from V and 9 bases from J, leaving 23 bases between. This CDR3 has 17 amino acids. CDR3 sequence: CASSPTPGDPGSSPLHF. In nucleotides, the CDR3 is TGTGCCAGCAGTCCGACCCCAGGGGATCCGGGAAGTTCACCCCTCCACTTT.